This entry concerns a single TCR beta chain. Its antigen is not identified. These data originate in a study of T cells after posttransplantation cyclophosphamide. Whole-study findings and limits: TRB clonality was highly associated with recipient CMV seropositivity and reactivation.

Busulfan-fludarabine conditioning, marrow transplant, and cyclophosphamide on days +3 and +4 were administered. Some clones are missing from TCRdb's copy, which holds only in-frame ones; the method was immunoSEQ multiplex PCR. This sample has tens of thousands of clones; less than 95% occur once, and the top ten carry 2% to 3%. Deletions cut 4 bases from V and 4 bases from J, with 11 bases between. The CDR3 totals 14 residues. Germline CDR1 reads MGHDK; CDR2 reads SYGVNS. The origin of this receptor is a male patient aged 55 to 70 who received an allogeneic stem cell transplant from a related donor and was CMV-positive. The T cells may come from the graft donor. Sample: PBMCs, taken 55 to 70 days after allogeneic stem cell transplant with posttransplant cyclophosphamide. The chain links TRBV25-1 to TRBJ2-1, with D possibly TRBD2 on 5 matching bases. The CDR3 here is CASSGNGVYNEQFF. The CDR3 bases are TGTGCCAGCAGTGGTAACGGGGTATACAATGAGCAGTTCTTC. The complete variable domain, with remaining parts taken from reference TRBV25-1 and TRBJ2-1, reads EADIYQTPRYLVIGTGKKITLECSQTMGHDKMYWYQQDPGMELHLIHYSYGVNSTEKGDLSSESTVSRIRTEHFPLTLESARPSHTSQYLCASSGNGVYNEQFFGPGTRLTVL.